This is a list of T cell receptor beta chains from one sample in a study of regulatory T cells in long-lasting Graves disease. TCRdb reprocessed the multiplex PCR reads via MiXCR and lists one record per CDR3 protein. The sample has 350,000 to 500,000 distinct CDR3 sequences; roughly 21% are singletons. The sample consisted of peripheral blood mononuclear cells (PBMCs), taken when the disease was refractory, from a patient treated with antithyroid drugs. Receptors were obtained from a female donor with Graves disease. Both conserved end residues are part of each CDR3. A D gene is named only where the DNA matches it firmly. Part of the rows lack a size; the others show once, few, many or a class for expanded clones.

j_call d_call v_call cdr3_length clone_size cdr3_nt cdr3_aa
TRBJ2-7 TRBD1 TRBV6-5 14 few TGTGCCAGCAGTTACTGGACAGGGTCCTACGAGCAGTACTTC CASSYWTGSYEQYF
TRBJ2-1 TRBD2 TRBV20-1 15 - TGCAGTGCTCCTAGCGGGCAGAGCTCCTACAATGAGCAGTTCTTC CSAPSGQSSYNEQFF
TRBJ1-2 - TRBV27 13 many TGTGCCAGCAGTTATACCCCAAGCTATGGCTACACCTTC CASSYTPSYGYTF
TRBJ2-5 - TRBV2 14 many TGTGCCAGCAGTGAAGCTCTCTGGGGAGAGACCCAGTACTTC CASSEALWGETQYF
TRBJ2-2 TRBD1 TRBV12-3/TRBV12-4 16 few TGTGCCAGCAGTCCTCAGGGGGCCCCCAACACCGGGGAGCTGTTTTTT CASSPQGAPNTGELFF
TRBJ1-4 - TRBV6-1 12 - TGTGCCAGCAAACGGGCTAATGAAAAACTGTTTTTT CASKRANEKLFF
TRBJ1-2 - TRBV2 15 many TGTGCCAGCAGTGAAAGTGGCGGCTCTAACTATGGCTACACCTTC CASSESGGSNYGYTF
TRBJ2-6 TRBD1 TRBV27 17 - TGTGCCAGCAGCCAAAGACAGGGTAGGTCTGGGGCCAACGTCCTGACTTTC CASSQRQGRSGANVLTF
TRBJ2-5 - TRBV19 13 few TGTGCCAGTAGTATTGAGCCAGAGGGGACCCAGTACTTC CASSIEPEGTQYF
TRBJ1-1 TRBD1 TRBV4-1 15 - TGCGCCAGCAGCCAAGATGCCCCCTGGGACAGAACAGCTTTCTTT CASSQDAPWDRTAFF
TRBJ1-6 - TRBV9 14 many TGTGCCAGCAGCGTAGCGGGACGCGGATCACCCCTCCACTTT CASSVAGRGSPLHF
TRBJ2-7 - TRBV4-1 14 - TGCGCCAGCAGCCATGCTGAGGGGTACTACGAGCAGTACTTC CASSHAEGYYEQYF
TRBJ2-7 - TRBV4-1 16 - TGCGCCAGCAGCCAAGATGGTGAGGGGGGGGGCTACGAGCAGTACTTC CASSQDGEGGGYEQYF
TRBJ2-1 - TRBV11-2 14 - TGTGCCAGCAGCCTCAGGGGACGAACGAATGAGCAGTTCTTC CASSLRGRTNEQFF
TRBJ2-3 - TRBV7-8 15 - TGTGCCAGCAGCTTAGTGCCTCGGAGCACAGATACGCAGTATTTT CASSLVPRSTDTQYF
TRBJ2-6 - TRBV6-1 16 few TGTGCCAGCACTCCCCTTGGGCGCTCTGGGGCCAACGTCCTGACTTTC CASTPLGRSGANVLTF
TRBJ2-2 TRBD2 TRBV28 17 many TGTGCCAGCAGTTTATTTACTAGCGGGGGGAACACCGGGGAGCTGTTTTTT CASSLFTSGGNTGELFF
TRBJ1-6 - TRBV30 14 many TGTGCCTGGAGTGTATTTGCCCCCGATTCACCCCTCCACTTT CAWSVFAPDSPLHF
TRBJ1-2 TRBD1 TRBV20-1 12 few TGCAGTGCCGGGGACAGGGGGGGTGGCTACACCTTC CSAGDRGGGYTF
TRBJ1-4 - TRBV9 14 - TGTGCCAGCAGCGTAGATGGGATTAATGAAAAACTGTTTTTT CASSVDGINEKLFF
TRBJ2-7 - TRBV3-1 13 few TGTGCCAGCAGCCAAGAAGGCAGAACTCGGCAGTACTTC CASSQEGRTRQYF
TRBJ1-5 - TRBV3-1 15 - TGTGCCAGCAGCCAAGCTGGGGGTAGCAATCAGCCCCAGCATTTT CASSQAGGSNQPQHF
TRBJ2-4 - TRBV12-3/TRBV12-4 14 - TGTGCCAGCAGTTTAGCCAATAAAGGGAACATTCAGTACTTC CASSLANKGNIQYF
TRBJ1-4 - TRBV6-6 15 few TGTGCCAGCAGTTACTCGAGTCTGACACCCGGAAAACTGTTTTTT CASSYSSLTPGKLFF
TRBJ2-5 - TRBV10-3 13 many TGTGCCATCACCACAGGGCTGGGGGAGACCCAGTACTTC CAITTGLGETQYF
TRBJ2-7 TRBD2 TRBV12-3/TRBV12-4 12 - TGTGCCAGCAACAGCGGGGGGTACGGGCAGTACTTC CASNSGGYGQYF
TRBJ2-2 - TRBV7-2 15 - TGTGCCAGCCTTTCTGACGGAGGGAACACCGGGGAGCTGTTTTTT CASLSDGGNTGELFF
TRBJ2-7 - TRBV27 13 many TGTGCCAGCAGTTTTAACAGGGCCAACGAGCAGTACTTC CASSFNRANEQYF
TRBJ1-1 TRBD1 TRBV14 16 few TGTGCCAGCAGCCAAAGGCCAGGGGGCATGAACACTGAAGCTTTCTTT CASSQRPGGMNTEAFF
TRBJ2-3 - TRBV20-1 14 - TGCAGTGCTAAAGACCCAGGGAGCACAGATACGCAGTATTTT CSAKDPGSTDTQYF
TRBJ2-5 - TRBV29-1 12 many TGCAGCGGCCGGCGGGATGGGGAGACCCAGTACTTC CSGRRDGETQYF
TRBJ2-2 TRBD1 TRBV5-1 17 - TGCGCCAGCAGCTTGGCCGGGACAGGGGAGAACACCGGGGAGCTGTTTTTT CASSLAGTGENTGELFF
TRBJ2-7 - TRBV9 15 few TGTGCCAGCAGCCGTCGTATAGAAGGGAACCACGAGCAGTACTTC CASSRRIEGNHEQYF
TRBJ2-7 TRBD1 TRBV6-1 14 many TGTGCCAGCAGCCATGACAGGGGCGACTACGAGCAGTACTTC CASSHDRGDYEQYF
TRBJ1-1 - TRBV12-3/TRBV12-4 13 many TGTGCCAGCAGTTTAGTGAGAACAGGTGAAGCTTTCTTT CASSLVRTGEAFF
TRBJ2-5 TRBD2 TRBV5-4 15 - TGTGCCAGCAGCGGATTAGCGGGAGAGAGGGAGACCCAGTACTTC CASSGLAGERETQYF
TRBJ2-3 TRBD2 TRBV2 15 - TGTGCCAGTGGAAGGACTAGCGGCCTCACAGATACGCAGTATTTT CASGRTSGLTDTQYF
TRBJ1-1 TRBD1 TRBV14 15 few TGTGCCAGCAGCCAGACCACCCAGGGGGCCACTGAAGCTTTCTTT CASSQTTQGATEAFF
TRBJ2-7 TRBD1 TRBV27 15 few TGTGCCAGCAGTATACTGGGACAGGGAGGATACGAGCAGTACTTC CASSILGQGGYEQYF
TRBJ2-1 - TRBV12-3/TRBV12-4 13 - TGTGCCAGCAGGAAGGACAGCCTCAATGAGCAGTTCTTC CASRKDSLNEQFF
TRBJ2-7 TRBD2 TRBV7-9 15 few TGTGCCAGCAGCCTCCTAGCGGGAGAAAATTACGAGCAGTACTTC CASSLLAGENYEQYF
TRBJ2-3 - TRBV28 14 - TGTGCCAGCACCCCAGGGCTCCTCACAGATACGCAGTATTTT CASTPGLLTDTQYF
TRBJ2-5 TRBD2 TRBV6-1 14 many TGTGCCAGCAGTCATAAGGGACTAGGGGGGACCCAGTACTTC CASSHKGLGGTQYF